Sequencing of this T cell receptor beta chain was carried out in a study of blood T cell repertoires in COVID-19. Study at large: Sample material is recorded as cDNA or gDNA derived from T cells, B-cell-depleted T cells, or PBMCs.

The Seattle patients, enrolled during active infection, were followed longitudinally. CDR3 length: 15 residues. The J segment lost 2 bases and the V segment lost 0 bases, leaving 0 bases of the junction unmatched. Per the germline V gene, CDR1 is SGHAT and CDR2 is FQDESV (reference sequence). As originally analysed: Cell counts per sample came from amplifying reference gene primers. Assay used: immunoSEQ multiplex PCR; TCRdb lists only in-frame clones, some missing. D and trimming come from the DNA, and the V and J calls and clone size come from that table. The sample holds over 100,000 clones, roughly nine tenths seen once.

This receptor was identified in a woman aged 65 to 85 with COVID-19, enrolled during active disease. This chain joins TRBV11-1 and TRBJ1-2, with TRBD1 identical over 10 bases. Specimen: peripheral blood. Here the CDR3 reads CASSLADRGNYGYTF. CDR3 DNA sequence: TGTGCCAGCAGCTTAGCGGACAGGGGGAACTATGGCTACACCTTC.